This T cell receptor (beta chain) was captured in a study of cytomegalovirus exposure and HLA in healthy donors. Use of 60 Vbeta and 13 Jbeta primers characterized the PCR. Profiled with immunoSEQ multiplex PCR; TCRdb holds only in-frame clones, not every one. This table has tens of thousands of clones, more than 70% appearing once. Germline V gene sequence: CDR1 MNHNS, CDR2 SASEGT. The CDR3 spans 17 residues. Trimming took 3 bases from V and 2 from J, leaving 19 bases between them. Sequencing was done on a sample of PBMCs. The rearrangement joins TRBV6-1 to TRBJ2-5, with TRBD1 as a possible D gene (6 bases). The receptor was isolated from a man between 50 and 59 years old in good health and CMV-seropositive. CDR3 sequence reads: CASSELWVGTQQETQYF. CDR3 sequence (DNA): TGTGCCAGCAGTGAGTTATGGGTGGGGACACAACAAGAGACCCAGTACTTC.